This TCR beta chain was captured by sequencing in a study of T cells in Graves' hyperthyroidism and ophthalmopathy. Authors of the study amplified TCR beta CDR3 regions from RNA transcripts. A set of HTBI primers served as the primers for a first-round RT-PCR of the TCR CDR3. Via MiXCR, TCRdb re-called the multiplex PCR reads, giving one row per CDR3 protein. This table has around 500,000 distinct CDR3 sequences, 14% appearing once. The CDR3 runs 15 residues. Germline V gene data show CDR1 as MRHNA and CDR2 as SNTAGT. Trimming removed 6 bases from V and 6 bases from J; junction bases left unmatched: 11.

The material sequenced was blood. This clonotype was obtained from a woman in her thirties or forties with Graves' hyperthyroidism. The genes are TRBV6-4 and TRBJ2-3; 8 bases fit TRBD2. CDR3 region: CASSPSSGPADTQYF. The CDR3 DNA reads TGTGCCAGCAGCCCATCTAGCGGGCCGGCCGATACGCAGTATTTT.